The source of this T cell receptor beta chain is a study of spatial heterogeneity in lung cancer (dated by TCRdb to the late 2010s). As for the study more broadly: Donors were 72 patients with early-stage, untreated non-small cell lung cancer from the lung TRACERx cohort. Follow-up PBMC samples were sequenced whenever the samples were available, and the median time to follow-up was around two years after resection. The study linked features of the TCR repertoire to counts of nonsynonymous mutations, which were determined by whole-exome sequencing of tumor tissue. In non-small cell lung cancer, the study made a quantitative comparison of TCR alpha and beta repertoires among multiple tumor regions, matched nontumor lung and blood. More beta-chain than alpha-chain transcripts were consistently detected, likely reflecting higher beta-chain transcript abundance. Both alpha and beta chains were TCR-sequenced in samples taken at surgery, namely 220 tumor regions, around 70 matched nontumor lung samples and just over 55 PBMC samples. In the raw uncorrected reads, each unique combination of TCR and UMI appeared on average more than ten times.

The table lists this clonotype with a few counts. No cognate antigen has been identified for it. Base quality data are lacking; no much larger clone is found one base away. The germline V gene specifies MNHEY as CDR1 and SVGEGT as CDR2. V is clipped by 2 bases and J by 4 bases, and the sequence between their germline boundaries is 8 bases long. The CDR3, from cysteine to phenylalanine, totals 13 residues. Only CDR3 DNA remains: 39 bases, in frame from the first base. The library relied on 5' RACE. These reads were obtained on a NextSeq 500. In the TCR library protocol, a unique molecular identifier was attached to each TCR cDNA molecule so that PCR and sequencing errors could be corrected. As for the original processing: TCR identification, UMI-based error correction and CDR3 extraction were all carried out with Decombinator tools. TCRs above a frequency of 2 per 1,000, corresponding to the top 1% of the tumor frequency distribution, were defined as expanded. Rényi diversity was computed with the R vegan package after subsampling each repertoire 100 times to 5,000 TCRs. To build CDR3 similarity networks, amino acid triplet string-kernel similarity was used, and CDR3s were connected when their pairwise similarity was above 0.82. Starting from the raw public reads, TCRdb applied fastp trimming at Q25, assembled clones with MiXCR and retained in-frame beta chains. Here each entry gathers all rows of one CDR3 protein and keeps the most common genes and DNA. TCRdb, rather than the study authors, made the V and J calls. The sample data list 85,000 to 100,000 distinct CDR3 sequences, and just under 20% of these were observed just once. The top ten clonotypes cover around a fifth of the sample.

What the authors observed across the whole study: Comparisons of baseline and follow-up blood repertoires included only approximately 14 patients. Ubiquitous expanded tumor TCRs were found in blood more often at tumor resection than at routine follow-up. Additional single-cell paired TCR alpha and beta sequencing was considered necessary to confirm, at a functional level, the hypothesis that regional TCRs recognize regional mutations.

Reading the label with the study, this specimen's time point is: blood at routine non-recurrence follow-up after resection. Whole RNA extracted from tumor and nontumor lung tissue, or from cryopreserved PBMC samples, was used for TCR sequencing without cell sorting. Only patients with enough RNA available from two or more tumor regions were chosen for TCR sequencing. This sequence was found in a male donor with early-stage non-small cell lung cancer. The chain couples TRBV6-2 or TRBV6-3 to TRBJ1-2; a confident D gene designation cannot be given. The sample here was PBMCs, taken at follow-up. The DNA reads TGTGCCAGCAGTTACCCCCGAAGCTATGGCTACACCTTC. It translates as CASSYPRSYGYTF.